These T cell receptor beta chains were read from a single sample in a study of blood T cells in healthy people across ages. One entry per CDR3 protein, called by TCRdb with MiXCR from the 5' RACE reads. The repertoire has roughly 1.9 million distinct CDR3 sequences, about 39% of them found once; the top ten carry approximately 22%. Sequenced: blood. These receptors were taken from a human donor in good health. The CDR3 runs from the conserved cysteine through the conserved F or W. The D gene is left open where the match is weak. Where a row states a size, it is once, few, many or the class of an expanded clone; other rows omit it.

cdr3_length clone_size j_call d_call v_call cdr3_aa cdr3_nt
14 many TRBJ1-2 . TRBV7-9 CASSPPTDNYGYTF TGTGCCAGCAGCCCACCCACGGATAACTATGGCTACACCTTC
16 . TRBJ1-2 . TRBV4-3 CASSRLLGVGTYGYTF TGCGCCAGCAGCCGTTTACTGGGGGTCGGAACCTATGGCTACACCTTC
14 . TRBJ2-4 TRBD1 TRBV7-2 CASSVGTGGLEQYF TGCGCCAGCAGCGTTGGGACAGGGGGGTTGGAGCAGTACTTC
16 . TRBJ2-3 TRBD2 TRBV5-1 CASSFISGLKRDTQYF TGCGCCAGCAGCTTTATTAGCGGGCTAAAACGGGATACGCAGTATTTT
15 many TRBJ2-3 TRBD2 TRBV9 CASSGLAGFTDTQYF TGTGCCAGCAGCGGACTAGCGGGGTTCACAGATACGCAGTATTTT
12 few TRBJ2-5 . TRBV29-1 CSVEGAQETQYF TGCAGCGTTGAGGGTGCTCAAGAGACCCAGTACTTC
14 . TRBJ1-1 . TRBV29-1 CSALRVEKNTEAFF TGCAGCGCTCTCAGGGTGGAGAAGAACACTGAAGCTTTCTTT
12 . TRBJ1-2 TRBD1 TRBV29-1 CSVNRGNSGYTF TGCAGCGTGAACAGGGGTAATTCCGGCTACACCTTC
15 . TRBJ2-2 . TRBV6-1 CASSGPGLHTGELFF TGTGCCAGCAGTGGCCCCGGACTCCACACCGGGGAGCTGTTTTTT
15 few TRBJ2-5 TRBD1 TRBV29-1 CSVGPTTGPLETQYF TGCAGCGTTGGCCCTACGACAGGGCCTTTGGAGACCCAGTACTTC
11 few TRBJ2-7 . TRBV10-3 CAISVDYEQYF TGTGCCATCAGTGTAGATTACGAGCAGTACTTC